This record looks at one T cell receptor (beta chain) sequence and its context. The data were taken from a study of cytomegalovirus exposure and HLA in healthy donors. This CDR3 is 16 amino acids long. Per germline, CDR1 SGHNT and CDR2 YYREEE (reference sequence). The V gene lost 4 bases and the J gene lost 8 bases, with 21 bases spanning the gap. The PCR used 60 Vbeta and 13 Jbeta primers. Clones were sequenced by immunoSEQ multiplex PCR, and TCRdb holds only the in-frame ones, with some missing. The data show over 150,000 clones, roughly 80% seen once. The chain has TRBV5-4 and TRBJ1-4; D call uncertain. Sequences were obtained from PBMCs. This TCR derives from a woman aged 25 to 39 in good health and CMV-seropositive. CDR3 region: CASSPGGLGMGEKLFF. The DNA of the CDR3 is TGTGCCAGCAGCCCAGGTGGACTAGGGATGGGGGAAAAACTGTTTTTT.